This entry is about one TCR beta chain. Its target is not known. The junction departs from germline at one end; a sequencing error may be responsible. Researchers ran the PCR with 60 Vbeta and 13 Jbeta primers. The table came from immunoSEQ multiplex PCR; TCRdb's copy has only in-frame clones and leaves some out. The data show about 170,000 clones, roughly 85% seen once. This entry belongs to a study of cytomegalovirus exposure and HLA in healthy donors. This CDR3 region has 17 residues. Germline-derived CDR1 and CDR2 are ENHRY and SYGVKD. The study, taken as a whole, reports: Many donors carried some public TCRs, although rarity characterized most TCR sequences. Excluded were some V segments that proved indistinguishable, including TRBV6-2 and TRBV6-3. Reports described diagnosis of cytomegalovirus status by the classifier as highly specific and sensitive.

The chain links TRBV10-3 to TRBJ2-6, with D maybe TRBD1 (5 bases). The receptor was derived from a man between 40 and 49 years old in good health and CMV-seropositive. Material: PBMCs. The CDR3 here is CAISESGDSSGANGLTF. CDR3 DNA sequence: TGTGCCATCAGTGAGTCGGGCGACAGCTCTGGGGCCAACGGCCTGACTTTC.